Reported below is one TCR beta chain. The antigen is unknown. This sample stems from a study of T cell responses to AZD1222 COVID-19 vaccine. Study results and limitations: An increase in Spike-specific TCR breadth and depth was observed after two AZD1222 doses. The reported proportion of spike-specific TCRs targeting unmutated variant regions was nearly half. Seropositive AZD1222 recipients at baseline numbered only five or six. Spike-wide vaccine-associated CD4 TCRs dominated at 160-218 and 743-854.

Produced via immunoSEQ multiplex PCR; TCRdb's table is partial and in-frame only. The sample has more than 95,000 clones, roughly 86% seen once; the top ten hold roughly 3.3%. V was clipped by 2 bases and J by 2 bases, with 7 bases between them. Per germline, CDR1 SGDLS and CDR2 YYNGEE. The CDR3 covers 14 residues. This TCR was sampled from an adult who received the MenACWY meningococcal vaccine as a control. Sequenced here: peripheral blood, sampled 28 days after the second dose of the MenACWY control vaccine. The J gene is TRBJ2-2, the V gene TRBV9; D is ambiguous. Here the CDR3 DNA reads TGTGCCAGCAGCGTCCGACCCAACACCGGGGAGCTGTTTTTT. Translated: CASSVRPNTGELFF.